This T cell receptor (beta chain) was observed in a study of T cells in Graves' hyperthyroidism and ophthalmopathy. The study's findings and limits: Most expanded thyroid clonotypes above 0.001 recurred in blood.

Germline CDR1 KGHSH, CDR2 LQKENI. V lost 3 bases and J lost 5, with 14 bases in between. The CDR3 has 15 amino acids. This clonotype has a handful of counts. Its antigen is not known. Pregnant or lactating patients were excluded, as were those with uncontrolled infection or other autoimmune disease. The diagnoses drew upon clinical symptoms, serum thyroxine and TRAb, thyroid ultrasound and orbital computed tomography. Amplified TCR beta CDR3 regions derived from RNA transcripts. HTBI primers were used for first-round RT-PCR of the TCR CDR3. MiXCR, applied by TCRdb to the multiplex PCR reads, yields one record per CDR3 protein. The table shows fewer than 650,000 distinct CDR3 sequences, with roughly 15% occurring only once.

The genes are TRBV18 and TRBJ1-5; TRBD1 is a possible D gene (6 bases). The sample comprised blood. This clonotype was sampled from a woman aged 40 to 50 with Graves' ophthalmopathy. The CDR3 coding sequence is TGTGCCAGCTCACCTACAGGGAATTGGGATCAGCCCCAGCATTTT. Its translation: CASSPTGNWDQPQHF.